The present entry profiles one T cell receptor (beta chain) with its context. What it binds is unknown. These data come from a study of T cells in Graves' hyperthyroidism and ophthalmopathy. V dropped 5 bases and J dropped 0 bases, with 17 bases sitting between them. The CDR3 runs 17 residues. Looked up from germline, CDR1 is SGHNT and CDR2 is YENEEA. Amplification targeted TCR beta CDR3 regions from RNA transcripts. The study used the HTBI primer set for a first-round RT-PCR of the TCR CDR3. TCRdb recomputed calls from the multiplex PCR reads with MiXCR, one row per CDR3 protein. The sample holds over 500,000 distinct CDR3 sequences, approximately 48% seen once. Broader study findings: Most thyroid clonotypes with frequency above 0.001 were detected in blood. Stable hyperthyroidism and ophthalmopathy were separated using 13 V-J signatures.

Each diagnosis drew on symptoms, thyroxine, TRAb, thyroid ultrasound and orbital computed tomography findings. The sequence came from an adult woman with Graves' disease, either hyperthyroidism or ophthalmopathy (not recorded which). Source material: peripheral blood or thyroid tissue (not recorded which). The chain joins TRBV11-3 to TRBJ1-3; possibly TRBD1 for D (5 bases). CDR3 nucleotide sequence: TGTGCCAGCAGCCGTGGCGGGAGAGACAGCTCTGGAAACACCATATATTTT. Its translation is CASSRGGRDSSGNTIYF.